This T cell receptor beta chain was found in a study of T cells after yellow fever vaccination. Study outcomes and limitations: The study found a weaker secondary response that peaked faster, day 5 versus 15.

This clonotype showed up just a few times. Its specificity is not known. TCRdb re-analysed the 5' RACE reads in MiXCR, keeping a single row per CDR3 protein. The table lists around 330,000 distinct CDR3 sequences, about 3.5% of them singletons. The germline V and J ends were trimmed by 0 bases and 4 bases, with 12 bases remaining between them. Germline V gene lookup returns CDR1 PRHDT and CDR2 FYEKMQ (reference sequence). The CDR3 is 15 residues long. This sequence originates from a man between 18 and 35 years old who received the YFV17D yellow fever vaccine. The material sequenced was PBMCs, taken on the day of the yellow fever booster vaccination. The V gene is TRBV13, the J gene TRBJ1-1, with D perhaps matching TRBD1 (5 bases). CDR3: CASSLGGGAGTEAFF. CDR3 DNA: TGTGCCAGCAGCTTAGGAGGCGGGGCCGGCACTGAAGCTTTCTTT.